A single count supports the clone carrying this TCR beta chain. Its antigen remains unidentified. The V end lost 1 base, the J end lost 4 bases, and 17 bases lay between the germline ends. Germline V CDR1 and CDR2: SGHAT, FQNNGV. This CDR3 has 16 residues. The sample comes from a study of T cell responses to AZD1222 COVID-19 vaccine. The assay was immunoSEQ multiplex PCR, and TCRdb's table has in-frame clones only and misses some. The top ten hold roughly 6% of the sample, which has roughly 99,000 clones, about nine tenths seen once. Study outcomes and limitations: Donors in the cohort were predominantly white British and more often female, and clonal diversity was possibly underestimated.

The J gene is TRBJ2-7, the V gene TRBV11-2, with D unresolved. This TCR was sampled from an adult who received the AZD1222 COVID-19 vaccine. The sequences come from peripheral blood, collected 28 days after the second AZD1222 dose. The CDR3 DNA reads TGTGCCAGCAGCTTAGGGATGTCCTCCCTGGGATACGAGCAGTACTTC. This translates into CASSLGMSSLGYEQYF.